The T cell receptor (beta chain) described here comes from a study of T cells in Graves' hyperthyroidism and ophthalmopathy. Study overall: Peripheral blood samples were taken at initial diagnosis, prior to any treatment. Study-level points and caveats: Most clonotypes that expanded in the thyroid above 0.001 also showed up in blood.

As regards this clonotype: Its antigen is as yet unknown.

The CDR3 is 15 residues long. Germline V gene lookup returns CDR1 SEHNR and CDR2 FQNEAQ (reference sequence). Trimming removed 2 bases at V and 3 bases at J, with 12 bases between. The source material, RNA transcripts, was used to amplify TCR beta CDR3 regions. First-round RT-PCR targeting the TCR CDR3 was performed with the HTBI primer set. TCRdb itself ran the multiplex PCR reads through MiXCR, one entry per CDR3 protein. This table holds 200,000 to 250,000 distinct CDR3 sequences, approximately 17% found once. This clonotype originated in a man over 45 with Graves' hyperthyroidism. The sample consisted of blood. V and J are TRBV7-9 and TRBJ2-3, with a weak D call TRBD2 (5 bases). CDR3 amino acids: CASSLTVGVTDTQYF. CDR3 nucleotide sequence: TGTGCCAGCAGCTTAACGGTGGGAGTGACAGATACGCAGTATTTT.